This TCR beta chain is from a study of T cell changes during pregnancy in multiple sclerosis. V lost 6 bases, J lost 7 bases, and 6 bases stayed unmatched. The CDR3 length is 13 residues. CDR1 and CDR2 (germline): MNHEY, SMNVEV (reference sequence). Profiling relied on immunoSEQ multiplex PCR, and the TCRdb table lists in-frame clones only, not all of them. The sample carries roughly 80,000 clones, about 93% recorded once. The chain couples TRBV27 to TRBJ1-2; TRBD1 matches at 9 bases. The receptor was derived from a female donor with multiple sclerosis, enrolled in a pregnancy study. Sequences were derived from peripheral blood, sampled in the first trimester of pregnancy. The CDR3 DNA is TGTGCCAGCAGGAAAACAGGGGGCGGTGGCTACACCTTC. It yields the protein CASRKTGGGGYTF.